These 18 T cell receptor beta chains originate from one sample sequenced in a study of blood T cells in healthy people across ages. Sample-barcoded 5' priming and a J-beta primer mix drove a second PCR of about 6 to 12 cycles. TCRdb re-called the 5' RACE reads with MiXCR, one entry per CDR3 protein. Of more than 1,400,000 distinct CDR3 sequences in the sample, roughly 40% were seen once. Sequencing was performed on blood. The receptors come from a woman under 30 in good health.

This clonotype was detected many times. CDR3 protein: CASNLGGQGAYGYTF. The CDR3 DNA follows: TGTGCCAGCAACTTAGGGGGACAGGGGGCCTACGGCTACACCTTC. The chain links TRBV12-3 or TRBV12-4 to TRBJ1-2; 12 nucleotides agree with TRBD1. This CDR3 is 15 amino acids long. The V and J ends lost 7 bases and 8 bases, in that order; junction bases with no gene match: 11.

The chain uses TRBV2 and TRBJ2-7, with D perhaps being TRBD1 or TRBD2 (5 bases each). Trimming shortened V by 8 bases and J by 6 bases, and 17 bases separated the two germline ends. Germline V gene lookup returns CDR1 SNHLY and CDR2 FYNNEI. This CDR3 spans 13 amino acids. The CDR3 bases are TGTGCCAGCTGTGGAGAGGGGACCTCCGAGCAGTACTTC. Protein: CASCGEGTSEQYF. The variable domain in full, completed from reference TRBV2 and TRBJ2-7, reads EPEVTQTPSHQVTQMGQEVILRCVPISNHLYFYWYRQILGQKVEFLVSFYNNEISEKSEIFDDQFSVERPDGSNFTLKIRSTKLEDSAMYFCASCGEGTSEQYFGPGTRLTVT.

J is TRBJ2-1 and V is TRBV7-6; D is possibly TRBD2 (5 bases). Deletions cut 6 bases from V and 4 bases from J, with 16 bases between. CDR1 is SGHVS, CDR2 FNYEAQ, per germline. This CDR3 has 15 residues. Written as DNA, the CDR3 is TGTGCCAGCAGTCCACAGCGGCTTCCTTACAATGAGCAGTTCTTC. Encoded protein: CASSPQRLPYNEQFF.

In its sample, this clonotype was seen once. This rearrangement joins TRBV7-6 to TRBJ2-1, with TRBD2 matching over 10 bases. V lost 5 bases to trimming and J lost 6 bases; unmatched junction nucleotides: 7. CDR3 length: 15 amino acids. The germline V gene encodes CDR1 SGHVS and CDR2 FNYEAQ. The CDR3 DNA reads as TGTGCCAGCAGCCTTGCTAGCGGGAGTCTCAATGAGCAGTTCTTC. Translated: CASSLASGSLNEQFF.

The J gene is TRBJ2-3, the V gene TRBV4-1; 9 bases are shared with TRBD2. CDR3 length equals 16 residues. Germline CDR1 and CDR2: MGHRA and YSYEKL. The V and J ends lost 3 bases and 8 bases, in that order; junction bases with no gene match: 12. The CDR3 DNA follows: TGCGCCAGCAGCCAGCAGACTAGCGGAAACCGGGGTACGCAGTATTTT. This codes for CASSQQTSGNRGTQYF.

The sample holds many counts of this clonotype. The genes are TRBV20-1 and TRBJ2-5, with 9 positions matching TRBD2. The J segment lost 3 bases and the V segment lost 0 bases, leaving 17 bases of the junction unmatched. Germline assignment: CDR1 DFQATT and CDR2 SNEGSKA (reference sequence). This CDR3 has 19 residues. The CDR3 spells CSARDVAGGTGRLKETQYF. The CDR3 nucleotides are TGCAGTGCTAGAGATGTGGCGGGGGGGACGGGACGGCTTAAAGAGACCCAGTACTTC.

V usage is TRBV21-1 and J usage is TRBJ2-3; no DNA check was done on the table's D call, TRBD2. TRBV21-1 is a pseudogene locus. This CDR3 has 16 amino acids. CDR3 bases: TGTGCCAGCAGCAAAAGAGCGGGAGGATTGACAGATACGCAGTATTTT. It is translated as CASSKRAGGLTDTQYF.

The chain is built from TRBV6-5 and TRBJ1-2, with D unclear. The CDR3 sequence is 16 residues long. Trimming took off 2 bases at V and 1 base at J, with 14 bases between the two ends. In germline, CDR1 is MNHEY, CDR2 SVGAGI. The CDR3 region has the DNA TGTGCCAGCAGTTACGTCGTTCGGACCGATAACTATGGCTACACCTTC. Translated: CASSYVVRTDNYGYTF.

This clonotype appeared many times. The CDR3 DNA reads TGTGCCAGCAGTTTAGCGCTCCGGGAGCAGTTCTTC. This encodes CASSLALREQFF. The chain recombines TRBV12-3 or TRBV12-4 with TRBJ2-1, with D uncertain. CDR3 length equals 12 residues. V was pared by 0 bases and J by 10 bases, with 7 bases between.

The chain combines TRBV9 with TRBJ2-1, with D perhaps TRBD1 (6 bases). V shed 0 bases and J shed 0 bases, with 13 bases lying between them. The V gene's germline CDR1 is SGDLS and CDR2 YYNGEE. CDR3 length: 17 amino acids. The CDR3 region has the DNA TGTGCCAGCAGCGTAGCTGGGGGCGGACTCTCCTACAATGAGCAGTTCTTC. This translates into CASSVAGGGLSYNEQFF.

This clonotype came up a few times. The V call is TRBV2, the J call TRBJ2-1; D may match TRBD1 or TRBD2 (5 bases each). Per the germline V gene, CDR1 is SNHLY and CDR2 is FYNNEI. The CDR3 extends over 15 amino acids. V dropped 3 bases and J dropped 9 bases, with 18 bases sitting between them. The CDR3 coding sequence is TGTGCCAGCAGTGAGTGGGACGAGCGGTCGAGTGAGCAGTTCTTC. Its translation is CASSEWDERSSEQFF.

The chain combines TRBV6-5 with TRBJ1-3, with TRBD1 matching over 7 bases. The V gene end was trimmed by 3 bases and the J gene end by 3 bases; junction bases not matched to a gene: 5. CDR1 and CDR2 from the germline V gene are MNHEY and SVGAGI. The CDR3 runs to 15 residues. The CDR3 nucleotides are TGTGCCAGCAGTTATTTCCGACAGGGTGGAAACACCATATATTTT. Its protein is CASSYFRQGGNTIYF.

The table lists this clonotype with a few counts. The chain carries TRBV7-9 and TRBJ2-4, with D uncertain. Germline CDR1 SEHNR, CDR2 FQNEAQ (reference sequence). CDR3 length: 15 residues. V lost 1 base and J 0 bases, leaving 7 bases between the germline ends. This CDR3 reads CASSLVGIAKNIQYF. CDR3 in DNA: TGTGCCAGCAGCTTAGTAGGTATAGCCAAAAACATTCAGTACTTC.

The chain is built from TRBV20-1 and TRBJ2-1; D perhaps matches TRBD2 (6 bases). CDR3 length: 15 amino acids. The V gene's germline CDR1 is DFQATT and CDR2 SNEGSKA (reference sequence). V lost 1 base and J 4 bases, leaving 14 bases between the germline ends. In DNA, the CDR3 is TGCAGTGCTAGAGGGGGTAGCGGCCGGTACAATGAGCAGTTCTTC. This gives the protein CSARGGSGRYNEQFF.

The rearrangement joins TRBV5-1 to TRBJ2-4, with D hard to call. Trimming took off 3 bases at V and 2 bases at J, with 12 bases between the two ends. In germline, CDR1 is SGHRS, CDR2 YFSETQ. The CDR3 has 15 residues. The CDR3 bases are TGCGCCAGCAGCTCGGCCGCACCGTCCAAAAACATTCAGTACTTC. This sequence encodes CASSSAAPSKNIQYF. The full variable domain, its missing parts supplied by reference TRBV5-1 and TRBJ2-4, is KAGVTQTPRYLIKTRGQQVTLSCSPISGHRSVSWYQQTPGQGLQFLFEYFSETQRNKGNFPGRFSGRQFSNSRSEMNVSTLELGDSALYLCASSSAAPSKNIQYFGAGTRLSVL.

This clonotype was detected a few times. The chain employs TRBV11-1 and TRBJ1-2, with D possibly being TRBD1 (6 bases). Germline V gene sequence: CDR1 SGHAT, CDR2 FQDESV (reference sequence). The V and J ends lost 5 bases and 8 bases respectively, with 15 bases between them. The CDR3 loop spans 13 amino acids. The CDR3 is CASSTPGDSGYTF. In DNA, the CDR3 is TGTGCCAGCAGCACCCCAGGGGACTCAGGCTACACCTTC.

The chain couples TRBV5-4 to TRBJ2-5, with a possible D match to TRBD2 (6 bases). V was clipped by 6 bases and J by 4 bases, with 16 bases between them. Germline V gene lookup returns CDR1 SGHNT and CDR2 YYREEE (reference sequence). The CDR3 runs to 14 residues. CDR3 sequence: CASTHGGRVETQYF. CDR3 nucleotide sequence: TGTGCCAGCACCCACGGGGGTAGGGTAGAGACCCAGTACTTC.

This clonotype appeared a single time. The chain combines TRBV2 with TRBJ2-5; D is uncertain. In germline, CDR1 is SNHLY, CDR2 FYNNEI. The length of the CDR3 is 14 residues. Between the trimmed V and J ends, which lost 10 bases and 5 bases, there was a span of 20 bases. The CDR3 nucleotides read TGTGCCATCATGTCAGTGAGGCTTCGGGAGACCCAGTACTTC. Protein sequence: CAIMSVRLRETQYF. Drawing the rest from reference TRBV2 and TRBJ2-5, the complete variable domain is EPEVTQTPSHQVTQMGQEVILRCVPISNHLYFYWYRQILGQKVEFLVSFYNNEISEKSEIFDDQFSVERPDGSNFTLKIRSTKLEDSAMYFCAIMSVRLRETQYFGPGTRLLVL.